The rows below give T cell receptor beta chains drawn from one sample of a study of cytomegalovirus exposure and HLA in healthy donors. Using immunoSEQ multiplex PCR, the repertoire was profiled, and TCRdb retains in-frame clones only, with some absent. The table records some 130,000 clones, 81% of them present only once. Source material: PBMCs. These receptors were taken from a man younger than 30 in good health and CMV-seronegative. Both conserved end residues are trimmed from each CDR3. Part of the rows lack a size; the others show once, few, many or a class for expanded clones.

CDR3 protein: ASSTDRGLYQPQH
CDR3 length: 13
clone size: NA
V gene: TRBV7-9

CDR3 protein: SASIGYEQY
CDR3 length: 9
clone size: NA
V gene: TRBV20-1

CDR3 protein: AWSPGQGPYEQY
CDR3 length: 12
clone size: NA
V gene: TRBV30

CDR3 protein: ASGQHYGYT
CDR3 length: 9
clone size: once
V gene: TRBV6-1

CDR3 protein: ASSSRGQGVSGNTIY
CDR3 length: 15
clone size: NA
V gene: TRBV7-2

CDR3 protein: ASSLGDRGLQETQY
CDR3 length: 14
clone size: NA
V gene: TRBV11-3

CDR3 protein: AWSVNLGLAEQY
CDR3 length: 12
clone size: NA
V gene: TRBV30

CDR3 protein: ASSLALGTLYGYT
CDR3 length: 13
clone size: NA
V gene: TRBV5-4

CDR3 protein: ASSLDLRGEQY
CDR3 length: 11
clone size: NA
V gene: TRBV11-3

CDR3 protein: ASRTTGVNTIY
CDR3 length: 11
clone size: NA
V gene: TRBV6-5

CDR3 protein: ASSFTGTPEAF
CDR3 length: 11
clone size: few
V gene: TRBV6-6

CDR3 protein: ASSPGGRELF
CDR3 length: 10
clone size: NA
V gene: TRBV19

CDR3 protein: ATSWLTGGYEQY
CDR3 length: 12
clone size: NA
V gene: TRBV15

CDR3 protein: ASSQDLGDNEQF
CDR3 length: 12
clone size: NA
V gene: TRBV4-3

CDR3 protein: ASNPGDSTYNEQF
CDR3 length: 13
clone size: once
V gene: TRBV6-6

CDR3 protein: ASSQALQNQPQH
CDR3 length: 12
clone size: NA
V gene: TRBV4-3

CDR3 protein: ASSVGDRVGYT
CDR3 length: 11
clone size: few
V gene: TRBV9

CDR3 protein: ASSQEVAGSQPQH
CDR3 length: 13
clone size: few
V gene: TRBV4-3

CDR3 protein: ASSPGEGGYGNQPQH
CDR3 length: 15
clone size: NA
V gene: TRBV5-1

CDR3 protein: SGLLTQGEAF
CDR3 length: 10
clone size: NA
V gene: TRBV29-1

CDR3 protein: ASSQEADRDYGYT
CDR3 length: 13
clone size: few
V gene: TRBV4-3

CDR3 protein: ASSWSSLGQPQH
CDR3 length: 12
clone size: NA
V gene: TRBV27

CDR3 protein: ATSRDGQGIYEQY
CDR3 length: 13
clone size: few
V gene: TRBV15

CDR3 protein: ASTPSRDIYEQY
CDR3 length: 12
clone size: NA
V gene: TRBV10-2

CDR3 protein: AIGGGNYGYT
CDR3 length: 10
clone size: NA
V gene: TRBV2

CDR3 protein: ASSPRPSGGLGNEQF
CDR3 length: 15
clone size: NA
V gene: TRBV18

CDR3 protein: ASSLGQPNLNTEAF
CDR3 length: 14
clone size: NA
V gene: TRBV5-1

CDR3 protein: AISGRRGVQETQY
CDR3 length: 13
clone size: NA
V gene: TRBV10-3

CDR3 protein: ASSYRTGWDYEQY
CDR3 length: 13
clone size: NA
V gene: TRBV6-5